These 24 T cell receptor beta chains originate from one sample sequenced in a study of blood T cells in healthy people across ages. Then a second PCR, running roughly 6 to 12 cycles, was carried out with a sample-barcoded 5' primer and a J-beta primer mix. One entry per CDR3 protein results from TCRdb running MiXCR on the 5' RACE reads. The table lists 650,000 to 1,000,000 distinct CDR3 sequences, around 36% of them singletons. Sequencing input: blood. Receptors originate from a man younger than 35 in good health.

On this clonotype: This may stem from a read error, because a much larger clone lies one nucleotide away. As DNA, the CDR3 is TGTGTCATCACCCAAAGAGGGACAGGGCGTTACGAGCAGTACTTC. This codes for CVITQRGTGRYEQYF. The V gene is TRBV10-3, the J gene TRBJ2-7; TRBD1 matches at 9 bases. The CDR3 runs 15 residues. The germline V gene has CDR1 ENHRY and CDR2 SYGVKD.

This chain uses TRBV29-1 with TRBJ2-5, with TRBD1 matching over 7 bases. The CDR3 sequence is 13 residues long. Germline V CDR1 and CDR2: SQVTM, ANQGSEA. The V and J ends lost 6 bases and 5 bases, in that order; junction bases with no gene match: 9. The CDR3 loop reads CSVGQVPRETQYF. The CDR3 DNA follows: TGCAGCGTAGGACAGGTCCCTAGGGAGACCCAGTACTTC.

The gene calls are TRBV7-2 and TRBJ2-3; 7 bases are shared with TRBD2. The V segment lost 2 bases and the J segment 3 bases; nucleotides outside the gene matches: 5. The CDR3 spans 15 residues. CDR1 is SGHTA, CDR2 FQGNSA, per germline. This CDR3 reads CASSLYGRLTDTQYF. CDR3 sequence (DNA): TGTGCCAGCAGCTTATACGGGAGGTTAACAGATACGCAGTATTTT. Filled out from reference TRBV7-2 and TRBJ2-3, the complete variable domain reads GAGVSQSPSNKVTEKGKDVELRCDPISGHTALYWYRQSLGQGLEFLIYFQGNSAPDKSGLPSDRFSAERTGGSVSTLTIQRTQQEDSAVYLCASSLYGRLTDTQYFGPGTRLTVL.

V is TRBV9 and J is TRBJ2-5, with TRBD1 as a possible D gene (5 bases). The J call may be incorrect, as the DNA end agrees better with TRBJ2-7. Germline CDR1 is SGDLS and CDR2 is YYNGEE. The CDR3 is made up of 15 amino acids. This CDR3 reads CASSVGQGTGYEQYF. For the CDR3, the DNA is TGTGCCAGCAGCGTAGGGCAGGGTACCGGCTACGAGCAGTACTTC.

The J gene is TRBJ2-5, the V gene TRBV12-3 or TRBV12-4; TRBD1 matches 8 bases. CDR3 length equals 14 residues. J was trimmed by 11 bases and V by 6 bases; bases with no gene match: 14. As DNA, the CDR3 is TGTGCCAGCAGCTGGACAGGGATCGTTAATGAGCAGTACTTC. This sequence encodes CASSWTGIVNEQYF.

V gene TRBV20-1 combines with J gene TRBJ1-4; D not resolved. With 8 bases removed from V and 2 bases from J, the gap between germline ends came to 6 bases. This CDR3 has 11 residues. CDR1 is DFQATT, CDR2 SNEGSKA, per germline (reference sequence). CDR3 sequence reads: CSPSTNEKLFF. The CDR3 bases are TGCAGTCCCAGTACTAATGAAAAACTGTTTTTT.

The chain carries TRBV3-1 and TRBJ2-1; 8 nucleotides match TRBD2. V trimming: 1 base; J trimming: 5 bases; junction bases outside the gene matches: 4. CDR1 LGHDT and CDR2 YNNKEL come from the germline V gene (reference sequence). The CDR3 is 15 residues long. The CDR3 nucleotides read TGTGCCAGCAGCCAAGGCGGGGGGTTACACAATGAGCAGTTCTTC. Encoded protein: CASSQGGGLHNEQFF.

The rearrangement links TRBV12-3 or TRBV12-4 to TRBJ2-2, with D perhaps matching TRBD1 or TRBD2 (5 bases each). This CDR3 spans 15 amino acids. Trimming pared 2 bases from V and 4 bases from J, leaving 11 bases between. The CDR3 DNA follows: TGTGCCAGCAGTTTAAGAGGGACGGCCACCGGGGAGCTGTTTTTT. This codes for CASSLRGTATGELFF.

As DNA, the CDR3 is TGTGCCAGCAGCTTGTCCTCAGGGTGGACTGAAGCTTTCTTT. Residues: CASSLSSGWTEAFF. The chain has TRBV13 and TRBJ1-1, with TRBD1 as a possible D gene (5 bases). The CDR3 has 14 residues. Germline V gives CDR1 PRHDT, CDR2 FYEKMQ (reference sequence). V was trimmed by 3 bases and J by 5 bases, leaving 13 bases between them. The whole variable domain, filled in from reference TRBV13 and TRBJ1-1, reads AAGVIQSPRHLIKEKRETATLKCYPIPRHDTVYWYQQGPGQDPQFLISFYEKMQSDKGSIPDRFSAQQFSDYHSELNMSSLELGDSALYFCASSLSSGWTEAFFGQGTRLTVV.

This clonotype was seen more than once but under ten times. The chain uses TRBV30 and TRBJ1-1, with D unresolved. This CDR3 spans 10 amino acids. Deletions cut 4 bases from V and 7 bases from J, with 7 bases between. The germline V gene has CDR1 GTSNPN and CDR2 SVGIG (reference sequence). The CDR3 bases are TGTGCCTGGATCCAGGTTGAAGCTTTCTTT. Amino acids: CAWIQVEAFF.

The V and J genes are TRBV6-6 and TRBJ1-6; 7 nucleotides line up with TRBD1. CDR1 is MNHNY and CDR2 is SVGAGI in the germline V gene (reference sequence). The length of the CDR3 is 14 residues. V trimming: 8 bases; J trimming: 7 bases; junction bases outside the gene matches: 8. The CDR3 loop is CASASGTANSPLHF. CDR3 nucleotides: TGTGCCAGCGCCTCGGGGACAGCCAATTCACCCCTCCACTTT.

This rearrangement joins TRBV6-1 to TRBJ2-2; maybe TRBD1 (6 bases). V shed 2 bases and J shed 5 bases, with 9 bases lying between them. CDR3 length: 14 amino acids. Germline CDR1 is MNHNS and CDR2 is SASEGT. The CDR3: CASSELGQTGELFF. The CDR3 coding sequence is TGTGCCAGCAGTGAACTGGGACAAACCGGGGAGCTGTTTTTT.

This clonotype was observed a few times. The chain carries TRBV10-3 and TRBJ1-2; no firm D call. Deletions cut 8 bases from V and 6 bases from J, with 19 bases between. Germline CDR1 is ENHRY and CDR2 is SYGVKD. CDR3 length: 14 amino acids. The CDR3 reads CAIGRELWTHGYTF. CDR3 nucleotide sequence: TGTGCCATCGGGAGGGAGCTCTGGACGCATGGCTACACCTTC.

On this clonotype: A much larger clone differs by one base, so this may be a read error. The chain recombines TRBV20-1 with TRBJ2-5; D is undetermined. The V end was cut by 0 bases, the J end by 11 bases, with 10 bases between. Germline CDR1 and CDR2: DFQATT and SNEGSKA (reference sequence). This CDR3 has 11 amino acids. DNA of the CDR3: TGCAGTGCTAGAGATCAGAATGAGCAGTACTTC. Encoded protein: CSARDQNEQYF.

This clonotype was seen at least ten times. The genes are TRBV12-3 or TRBV12-4 and TRBJ1-2; D not certain. The CDR3 extends over 12 amino acids. The V end was cut by 7 bases, the J end by 1 base, with 7 bases between. The CDR3 DNA reads as TGTGCCAGCATGAGGGTTAACTATGGCTACACCTTC. Residues: CASMRVNYGYTF.

This chain uses TRBV6-2 or TRBV6-3 with TRBJ2-5, with 7 nucleotides matching TRBD2. CDR1 is MNHEY and CDR2 is SVGEGT in the germline V gene. CDR3 size: 18 residues. V lost 2 bases to trimming and J lost 0 bases; unmatched junction nucleotides: 12. CDR3 bases: TGTGCCAGCAGTTACGGCGTGCTAGCGGAATTGTACCAAGAGACCCAGTACTTC. Translation gives CASSYGVLAELYQETQYF.

This clonotype was observed a handful of times. This chain connects TRBV6-5 to TRBJ1-2; D remains ambiguous. Germline V gene sequence: CDR1 MNHEY, CDR2 SVGAGI. Trimming removed 2 bases from V and 7 bases from J, with 14 bases in between. This CDR3 spans 14 amino acids. CDR3 amino acids: CASSYAERGGGYTF. In nucleotides, the CDR3 is TGTGCCAGCAGTTACGCCGAACGGGGAGGTGGCTACACCTTC.

This clonotype came up a few times. The chain is built from TRBV7-9 and TRBJ1-4; D is unresolved. The CDR3 is made up of 14 amino acids. CDR1 is SEHNR and CDR2 is FQNEAQ in the germline V gene (reference sequence). V was shortened by 3 bases and J by 3 bases, with 8 bases between the two germline ends. The CDR3 region is CASSFEASNEKLFF. CDR3 DNA: TGTGCCAGCAGCTTCGAGGCCTCTAATGAAAAACTGTTTTTT.

This chain uses TRBV20-1 with TRBJ2-1, with 7 bases matching TRBD1. Looked up from germline, CDR1 is DFQATT and CDR2 is SNEGSKA (reference sequence). With V trimmed by 0 bases and J by 4 bases, 6 bases remained unmatched. This CDR3 region has 15 residues. CDR3 DNA sequence: TGCAGTGCTAGAGATGGGACAGCCAAATACAATGAGCAGTTCTTC. Its protein product is CSARDGTAKYNEQFF.

V is TRBV7-2 and J is TRBJ2-1; maybe TRBD2 (5 bases). Trimming pared 2 bases from V and 4 bases from J, leaving 12 bases between. The CDR3 is 15 amino acids. The germline V gene has CDR1 SGHTA and CDR2 FQGNSA. Here the CDR3 DNA reads TGTGCCAGCAGCTTATTCGGAGGCGGGTACAATGAGCAGTTCTTC. Its protein is CASSLFGGGYNEQFF.

This rearrangement joins TRBV12-3 or TRBV12-4 to TRBJ2-1, with a tentative D call TRBD2 (5 bases). V shed 7 bases and J shed 0 bases, with 19 bases lying between them. CDR3 length: 17 residues. CDR3 nucleotide sequence: TGTGCCAGCACCCCAGCCCCACTAGGTAGCTCCTACAATGAGCAGTTCTTC. This translates into CASTPAPLGSSYNEQFF.

This clonotype was counted between two and nine times. The rearrangement uses TRBV20-1 and TRBJ2-5; 7 positions match TRBD2. From germline, CDR1 is DFQATT and CDR2 SNEGSKA (reference sequence). Trimming removed 0 bases from V and 2 bases from J; junction bases left unmatched: 0. The CDR3 contains 13 residues. CDR3 sequence reads: CSAREGGQETQYF. The CDR3 DNA sequence: TGCAGTGCTAGAGAGGGGGGGCAAGAGACCCAGTACTTC.

This rearrangement joins TRBV2 to TRBJ2-5; 7 bases agree with TRBD1. J was trimmed by 11 bases and V by 6 bases; bases with no gene match: 18. From germline, CDR1 is SNHLY and CDR2 FYNNEI. CDR3 length: 15 residues. The CDR3 DNA is TGTGCCAGCAGCCCAAATAGTTGGACAGGTGGTGAGCAGTACTTC. Its translation: CASSPNSWTGGEQYF.

This clonotype appeared a few times. This chain connects TRBV7-9 to TRBJ1-5; a possible D gene is TRBD1 (5 bases). Germline V CDR1 and CDR2: SEHNR, FQNEAQ (reference sequence). The CDR3 is made up of 14 amino acids. Trimming pared 5 bases from V and 7 bases from J, leaving 15 bases between. The CDR3 loop is CASSLQGGSQPQHF. The CDR3 region has the DNA TGTGCCAGCAGCCTTCAGGGTGGGAGCCAGCCCCAGCATTTT. Complete variable domain (other parts from reference TRBV7-9 and TRBJ1-5): DTGVSQNPRHKITKRGQNVTFRCDPISEHNRLYWYRQTLGQGPEFLTYFQNEAQLEKSRLLSDRFSAERPKGSFSTLEIQRTEQGDSAMYLCASSLQGGSQPQHFGDGTRLSIL.